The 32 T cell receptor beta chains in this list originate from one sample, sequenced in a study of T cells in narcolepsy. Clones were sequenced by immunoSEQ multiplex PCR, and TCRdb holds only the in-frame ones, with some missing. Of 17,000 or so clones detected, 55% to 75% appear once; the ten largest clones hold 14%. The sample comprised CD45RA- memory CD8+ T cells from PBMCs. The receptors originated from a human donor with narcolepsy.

In DNA form, the CDR3 reads TGTGCCAGCAGATACTACGAGCAGTACTTC. This codes for CASRYYEQYF. The chain recombines TRBV6-1 with TRBJ2-7; D not certain. Per germline, CDR1 MNHNS and CDR2 SASEGT. The V end was cut by 6 bases, the J end by 3 bases, with 3 bases between. The CDR3 is made up of 10 amino acids.

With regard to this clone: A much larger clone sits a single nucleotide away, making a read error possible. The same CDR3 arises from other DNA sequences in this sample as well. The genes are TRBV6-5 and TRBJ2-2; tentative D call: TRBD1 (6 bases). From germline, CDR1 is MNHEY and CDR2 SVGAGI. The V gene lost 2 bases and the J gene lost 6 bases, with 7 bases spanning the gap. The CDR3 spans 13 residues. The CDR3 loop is CASSYGGSGELFF. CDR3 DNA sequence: TGTGCCAGCAGTTACGGGGGCTCCGGGGAGCTGTTTTTT.

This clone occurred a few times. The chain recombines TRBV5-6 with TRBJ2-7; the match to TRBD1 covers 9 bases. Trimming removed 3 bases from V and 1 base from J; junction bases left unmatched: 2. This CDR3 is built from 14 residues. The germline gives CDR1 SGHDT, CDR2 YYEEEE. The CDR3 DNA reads TGTGCCAGCAGCTCGGGGACAGGGTCCTACGAGCAGTACTTC. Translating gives CASSSGTGSYEQYF. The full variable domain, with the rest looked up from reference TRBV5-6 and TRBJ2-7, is DAGVTQSPTHLIKTRGQQVTLRCSPKSGHDTVSWYQQALGQGPQFIFQYYEEEERQRGNFPDRFSGHQFPNYSSELNVNALLLGDSALYLCASSSGTGSYEQYFGPGTRLTVT.

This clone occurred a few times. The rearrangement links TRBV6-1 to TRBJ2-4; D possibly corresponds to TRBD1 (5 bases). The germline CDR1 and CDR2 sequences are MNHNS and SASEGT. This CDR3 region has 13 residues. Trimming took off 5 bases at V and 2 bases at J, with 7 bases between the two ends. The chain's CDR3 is CASSSGSKNIQYF. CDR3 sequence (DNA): TGTGCCAGCAGTTCAGGGTCCAAAAACATTCAGTACTTC.

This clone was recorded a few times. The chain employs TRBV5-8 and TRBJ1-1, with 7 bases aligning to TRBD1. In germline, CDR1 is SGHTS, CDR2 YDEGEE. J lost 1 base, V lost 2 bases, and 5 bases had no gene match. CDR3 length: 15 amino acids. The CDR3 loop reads CASSFWTGKNTEAFF. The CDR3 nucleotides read TGTGCCAGCAGCTTCTGGACAGGAAAGAACACTGAAGCTTTCTTT. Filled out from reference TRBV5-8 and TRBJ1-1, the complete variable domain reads EAGVTQSPTHLIKTRGQQATLRCSPISGHTSVYWYQQALGLGLQFLLWYDEGEERNRGNFPPRFSGRQFPNYSSELNVNALELEDSALYLCASSFWTGKNTEAFFGQGTRLTVV.

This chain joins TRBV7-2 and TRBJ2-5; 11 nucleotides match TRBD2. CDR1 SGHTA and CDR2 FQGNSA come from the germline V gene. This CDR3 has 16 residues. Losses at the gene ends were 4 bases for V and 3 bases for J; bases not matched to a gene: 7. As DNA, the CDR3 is TGTGCCAGCAGCTCCCTAGCGGGGGGATACGAAGAGACCCAGTACTTC. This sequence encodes CASSSLAGGYEETQYF.

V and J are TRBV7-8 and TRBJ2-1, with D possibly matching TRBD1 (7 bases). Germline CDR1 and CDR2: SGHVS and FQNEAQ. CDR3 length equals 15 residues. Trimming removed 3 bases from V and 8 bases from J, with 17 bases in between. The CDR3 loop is CASSLQGGLTYEQFF. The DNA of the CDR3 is TGTGCCAGCAGCTTGCAGGGGGGCCTTACATATGAGCAGTTCTTC. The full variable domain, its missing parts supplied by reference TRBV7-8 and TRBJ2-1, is GAGVSQSPRYKVAKRGQDVALRCDPISGHVSLFWYQQALGQGPEFLTYFQNEAQLDKSGLPSDRFFAERPEGSVSTLKIQRTQQEDSAVYLCASSLQGGLTYEQFFGPGTRLTVL.

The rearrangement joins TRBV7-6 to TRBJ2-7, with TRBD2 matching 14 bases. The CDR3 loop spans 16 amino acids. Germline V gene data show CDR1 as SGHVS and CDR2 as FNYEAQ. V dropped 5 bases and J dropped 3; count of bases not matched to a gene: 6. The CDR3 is CASSPGLAGAGYEQYF. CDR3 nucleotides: TGTGCCAGCAGCCCGGGACTAGCGGGGGCGGGCTACGAGCAGTACTTC.

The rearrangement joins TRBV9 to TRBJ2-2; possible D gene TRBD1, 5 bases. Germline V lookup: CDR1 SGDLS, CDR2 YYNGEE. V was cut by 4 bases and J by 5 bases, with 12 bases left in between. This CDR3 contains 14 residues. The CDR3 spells CASSPWGNTGELFF. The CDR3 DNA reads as TGTGCCAGCAGCCCCTGGGGCAATACCGGGGAGCTGTTTTTT.

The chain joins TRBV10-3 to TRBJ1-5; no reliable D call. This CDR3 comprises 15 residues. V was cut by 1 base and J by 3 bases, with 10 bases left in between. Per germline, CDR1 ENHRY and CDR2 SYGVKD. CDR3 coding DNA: TGTGCCATCAGTGAGTGGGCGGTCCCCAATCAGCCCCAGCATTTT. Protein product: CAISEWAVPNQPQHF.

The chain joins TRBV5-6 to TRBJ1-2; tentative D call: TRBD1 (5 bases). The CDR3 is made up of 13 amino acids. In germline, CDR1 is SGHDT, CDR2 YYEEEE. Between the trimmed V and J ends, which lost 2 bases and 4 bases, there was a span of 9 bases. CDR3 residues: CASSFVGGYGYTF. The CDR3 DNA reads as TGTGCCAGCAGCTTCGTCGGGGGCTATGGCTACACCTTC.

This CDR3 reads CASRVGETQYF. DNA of the CDR3: TGTGCCAGCAGGGTAGGGGAGACCCAGTACTTC. The chain combines TRBV7-8 with TRBJ2-5, with no clear D. V lost 6 bases to trimming and J lost 5 bases, with 7 bases between them. The germline V gene encodes CDR1 SGHVS and CDR2 FQNEAQ. The CDR3 sequence is 11 residues long.

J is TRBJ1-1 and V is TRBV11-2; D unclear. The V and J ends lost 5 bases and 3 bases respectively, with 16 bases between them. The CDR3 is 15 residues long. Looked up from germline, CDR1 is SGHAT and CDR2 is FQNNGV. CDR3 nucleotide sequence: TGTGCCAGCAGCCCCGGGCGGGAGGGCGACACTGAAGCTTTCTTT. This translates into CASSPGREGDTEAFF.

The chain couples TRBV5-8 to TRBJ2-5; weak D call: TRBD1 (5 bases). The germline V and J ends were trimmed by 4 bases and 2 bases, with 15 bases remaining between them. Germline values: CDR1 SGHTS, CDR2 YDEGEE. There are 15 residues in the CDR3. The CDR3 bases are TGTGCCAGCAGCCCTGGACAACAGAAACAAGAGACCCAGTACTTC. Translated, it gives CASSPGQQKQETQYF.

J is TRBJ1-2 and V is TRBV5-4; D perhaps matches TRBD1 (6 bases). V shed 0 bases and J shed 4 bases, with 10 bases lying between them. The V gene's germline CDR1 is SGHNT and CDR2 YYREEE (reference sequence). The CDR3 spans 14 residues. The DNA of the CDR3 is TGTGCCAGCAGCTTGGGGGCAGGGGTCTATGGCTACACCTTC. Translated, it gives CASSLGAGVYGYTF.

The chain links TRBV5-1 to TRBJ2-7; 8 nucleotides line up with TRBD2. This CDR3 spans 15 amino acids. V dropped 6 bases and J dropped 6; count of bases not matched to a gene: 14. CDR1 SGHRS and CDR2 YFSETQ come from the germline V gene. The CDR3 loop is CASTFGGAGVREQYF. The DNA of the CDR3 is TGCGCCAGCACCTTTGGCGGAGCGGGGGTACGCGAGCAGTACTTC. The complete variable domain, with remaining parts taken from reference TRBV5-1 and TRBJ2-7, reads KAGVTQTPRYLIKTRGQQVTLSCSPISGHRSVSWYQQTPGQGLQFLFEYFSETQRNKGNFPGRFSGRQFSNSRSEMNVSTLELGDSALYLCASTFGGAGVREQYFGPGTRLTVT.

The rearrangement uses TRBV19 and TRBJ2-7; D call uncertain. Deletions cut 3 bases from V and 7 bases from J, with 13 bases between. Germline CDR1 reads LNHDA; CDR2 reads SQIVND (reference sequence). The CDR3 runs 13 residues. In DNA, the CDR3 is TGTGCCAGTAGTATCTCCGAGATCGGAGAGCAGTACTTC. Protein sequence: CASSISEIGEQYF.

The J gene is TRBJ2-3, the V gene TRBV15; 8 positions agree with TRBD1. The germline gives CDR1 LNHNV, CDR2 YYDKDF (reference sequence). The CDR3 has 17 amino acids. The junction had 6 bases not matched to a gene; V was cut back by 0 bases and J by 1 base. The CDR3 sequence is CATSREYPGQGTDTQYF. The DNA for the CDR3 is TGTGCCACCAGCAGAGAGTACCCGGGACAGGGCACAGATACGCAGTATTTT.

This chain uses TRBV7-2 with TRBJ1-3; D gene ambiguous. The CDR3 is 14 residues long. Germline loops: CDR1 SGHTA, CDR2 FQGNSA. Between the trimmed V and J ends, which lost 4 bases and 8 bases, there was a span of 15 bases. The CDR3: CASSSLTPWDTIYF. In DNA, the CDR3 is TGTGCCAGCAGCTCCTTGACCCCATGGGACACCATATATTTT.

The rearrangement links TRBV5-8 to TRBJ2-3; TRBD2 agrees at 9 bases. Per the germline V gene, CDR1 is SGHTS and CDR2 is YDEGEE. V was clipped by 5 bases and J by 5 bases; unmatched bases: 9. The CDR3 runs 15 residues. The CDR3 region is CASSGGGRAVDTQYF. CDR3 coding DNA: TGTGCCAGCAGTGGTGGCGGGAGGGCAGTAGATACGCAGTATTTT.

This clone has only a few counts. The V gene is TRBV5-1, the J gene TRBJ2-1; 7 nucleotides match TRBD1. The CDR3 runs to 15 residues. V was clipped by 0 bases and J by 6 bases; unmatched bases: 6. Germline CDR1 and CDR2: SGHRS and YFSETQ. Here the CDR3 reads CASSLEGQYPNEQFF. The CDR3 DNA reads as TGCGCCAGCAGCTTGGAGGGACAGTACCCCAATGAGCAGTTCTTC.

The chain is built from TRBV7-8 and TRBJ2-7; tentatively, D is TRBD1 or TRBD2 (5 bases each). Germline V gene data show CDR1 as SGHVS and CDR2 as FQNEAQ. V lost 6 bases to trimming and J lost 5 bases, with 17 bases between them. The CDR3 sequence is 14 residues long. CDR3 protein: CASSDRGRGNEQYF. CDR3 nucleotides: TGTGCCAGCAGTGATCGGGGTAGGGGAAACGAGCAGTACTTC.

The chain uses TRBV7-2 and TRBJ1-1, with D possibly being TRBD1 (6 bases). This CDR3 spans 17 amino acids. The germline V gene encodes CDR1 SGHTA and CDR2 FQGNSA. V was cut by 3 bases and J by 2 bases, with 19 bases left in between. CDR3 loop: CASSLEVAGAPNTEAFF. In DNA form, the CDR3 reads TGTGCCAGCAGCTTGGAGGTGGCAGGGGCCCCAAACACTGAAGCTTTCTTT. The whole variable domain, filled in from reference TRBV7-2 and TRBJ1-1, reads GAGVSQSPSNKVTEKGKDVELRCDPISGHTALYWYRQSLGQGLEFLIYFQGNSAPDKSGLPSDRFSAERTGGSVSTLTIQRTQQEDSAVYLCASSLEVAGAPNTEAFFGQGTRLTVV.

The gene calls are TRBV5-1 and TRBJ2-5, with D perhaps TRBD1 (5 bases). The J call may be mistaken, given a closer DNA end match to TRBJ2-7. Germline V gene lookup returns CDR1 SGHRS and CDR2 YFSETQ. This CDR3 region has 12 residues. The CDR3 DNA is TGCGCCAGCAGCTACGACAGCTACGAGCAGTACTTC. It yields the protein CASSYDSYEQYF.

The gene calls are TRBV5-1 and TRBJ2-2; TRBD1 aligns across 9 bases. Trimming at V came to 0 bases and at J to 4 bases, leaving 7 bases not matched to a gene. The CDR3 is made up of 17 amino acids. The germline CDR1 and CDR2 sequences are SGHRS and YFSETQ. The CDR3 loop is CASSLVGTGRSTGELFF. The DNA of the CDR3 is TGCGCCAGCAGCTTGGTTGGGACAGGGAGGTCCACCGGGGAGCTGTTTTTT.

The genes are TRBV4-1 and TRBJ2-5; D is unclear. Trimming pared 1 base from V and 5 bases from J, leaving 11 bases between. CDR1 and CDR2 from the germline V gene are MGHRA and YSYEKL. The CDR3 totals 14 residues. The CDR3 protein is CASSQAFLGETQYF. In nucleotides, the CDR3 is TGCGCCAGCAGCCAAGCCTTCCTTGGGGAGACCCAGTACTTC.

CDR3 coding DNA: TGTGCCAGCAGCTTAGTGCTACGGGGGACGAACGATGGCTACACCTTC. It encodes CASSLVLRGTNDGYTF. V and J are TRBV7-8 and TRBJ1-2; tentative D call: TRBD1 (5 bases). CDR3 length: 16 amino acids. From germline, CDR1 is SGHVS and CDR2 FQNEAQ. The V and J ends lost 1 base and 6 bases respectively, with 18 bases between them.

The CDR3 sequence is CASSIDLTDTQYF. The CDR3 bases are TGTGCCAGTAGTATAGATCTCACAGATACGCAGTATTTT. The chain combines TRBV19 with TRBJ2-3; no clear D. Deletions cut 0 bases from V and 2 bases from J, with 3 bases between. Germline lookup yields CDR1 LNHDA and CDR2 SQIVND (reference sequence). The CDR3 has 13 residues.

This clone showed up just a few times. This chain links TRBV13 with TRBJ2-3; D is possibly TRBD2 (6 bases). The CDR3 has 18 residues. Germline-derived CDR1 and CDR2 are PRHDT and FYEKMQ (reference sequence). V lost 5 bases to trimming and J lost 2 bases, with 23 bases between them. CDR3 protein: CASSEPARELTDTDTQYF. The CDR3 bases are TGTGCCAGCAGCGAGCCTGCTCGGGAGCTGACGGACACAGATACGCAGTATTTT.

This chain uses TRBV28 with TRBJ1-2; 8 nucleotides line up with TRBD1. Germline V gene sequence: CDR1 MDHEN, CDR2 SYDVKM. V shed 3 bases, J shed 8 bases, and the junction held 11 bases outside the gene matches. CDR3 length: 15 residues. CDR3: CASSLGLDREGGYTF. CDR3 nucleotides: TGTGCCAGCAGTTTGGGGCTGGACAGGGAGGGAGGCTACACCTTC.

As DNA, the CDR3 is TGTGCCAGCAGCTCCGGACTAGCGGGAGGGTACGATGAGCAGTTCTTC. Translating it yields CASSSGLAGGYDEQFF. This rearrangement joins TRBV5-6 to TRBJ2-1, with 15 bases aligning to TRBD2. The germline CDR1 and CDR2 sequences are SGHDT and YYEEEE. Losses at the gene ends were 3 bases for V and 8 bases for J; bases not matched to a gene: 6. This CDR3 has 16 amino acids.

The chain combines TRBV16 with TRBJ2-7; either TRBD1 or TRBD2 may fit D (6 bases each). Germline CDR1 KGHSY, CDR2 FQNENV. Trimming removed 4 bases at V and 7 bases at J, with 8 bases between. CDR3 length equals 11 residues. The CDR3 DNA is TGTGCCAGCAGCCTAGGGGGGGAGCAGTACTTC. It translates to CASSLGGEQYF.